The entry below describes one TCR beta chain. Its target is unknown. Primed by a sample-barcoded 5' primer and a J-beta primer mix, a second PCR proceeded for about 6 to 11 cycles. With 12 random nucleotides, a template-switch adaptor tagged each individual cDNA molecule. TCRdb used MiXCR to reprocess the 5' RACE reads, holding one entry per CDR3 protein. The repertoire has 450,000 to 700,000 distinct CDR3 sequences, 25% to 30% of them found once; the top ten carry approximately 17%. This sample stems from a study of blood T cells in healthy people across ages. Germline V CDR1 and CDR2: SGHRS, YFSETQ. Trimming removed 0 bases at V and 0 bases at J, with 6 bases between. The CDR3 runs 15 residues. Regarding the study as a whole: Possibly confounding the expanded clonotype changes was the fact that donor CMV status was unknown.

RNA extraction gave at least 5 micrograms of total RNA per sample. The origin of this receptor is a woman between 70 and 85 years old in good health. This chain links TRBV5-1 with TRBJ2-2; no definite D call. The sequenced sample was blood. CDR3 loop: CASSLVQTNTGELFF. The CDR3, as DNA: TGCGCCAGCAGCTTGGTACAGACGAACACCGGGGAGCTGTTTTTT.